Listed here are 19 T cell receptor beta chains from one sample, sequenced in a study of blood T cell repertoires in COVID-19. Some clones are missing from TCRdb's copy, which holds only in-frame ones; the method was immunoSEQ multiplex PCR. This table holds about 230,000 clones, approximately 90% found once. Material: PBMCs or T cells enriched from blood (not recorded which). The receptors originated from a woman aged 40 to 50 with acute COVID-19.

The chain joins TRBV5-5 to TRBJ1-2; 8 nucleotides match TRBD1. There are 15 residues in the CDR3. Per germline, CDR1 SGHKS and CDR2 YYEKEE (reference sequence). J lost 5 bases, V lost 0 bases, and 6 bases had no gene match. For the CDR3, the DNA is TGTGCCAGCAGCTTGGTACTGACAGGGGCATATGGCTACACCTTC. Amino acid sequence: CASSLVLTGAYGYTF.

The V and J genes are TRBV11-2 and TRBJ1-1, with 7 bases identical to TRBD1. Per the germline V gene, CDR1 is SGHAT and CDR2 is FQNNGV. V dropped 0 bases and J dropped 9; count of bases not matched to a gene: 1. The CDR3 has 12 residues. The CDR3 DNA follows: TGTGCCAGCAGCTTAGAGACAGGGAAAGCTTTCTTT. Its protein product is CASSLETGKAFF. The variable domain in full, with the rest retrieved from reference TRBV11-2 and TRBJ1-1, is EAGVAQSPRYKIIEKRQSVAFWCNPISGHATLYWYQQILGQGPKLLIQFQNNGVVDDSQLPKDRFSAERLKGVDSTLKIQPAKLEDSAVYLCASSLETGKAFFGQGTRLTVV.

This sequence joins TRBV6-2 or TRBV6-3 and TRBJ1-5; no clear D. Germline V gene sequence: CDR1 MNHEY, CDR2 SVGEGT. The CDR3 runs to 15 residues. The V end was cut by 4 bases, the J end by 0 bases, with 10 bases between. The CDR3: CASSFSFISNQPQHF. The CDR3 DNA follows: TGTGCCAGCAGTTTCTCTTTTATTAGCAATCAGCCCCAGCATTTT.

CDR3 sequence: CASSPPGTVGQNIQYF. Written as DNA, the CDR3 is TGTGCCAGCAGTCCCCCCGGGACAGTCGGGCAAAACATTCAGTACTTC. V is TRBV28 and J is TRBJ2-4, with TRBD1 identical over 7 bases. Germline V gene lookup returns CDR1 MDHEN and CDR2 SYDVKM. The J segment lost 5 bases and the V segment lost 5 bases, leaving 12 bases of the junction unmatched. CDR3 length equals 16 residues.

The chain carries TRBV6-2 or TRBV6-3 and TRBJ1-5; D perhaps matches TRBD1 (6 bases). V lost 5 bases, J lost 7 bases, and 15 bases lay in between. The CDR3 is made up of 14 amino acids. Germline V gene sequence: CDR1 MNHEY, CDR2 SVGEGT. The CDR3 protein is CASSRDTQGQPQHF. The CDR3 DNA follows: TGTGCCAGCAGTCGGGACACCCAAGGACAGCCCCAGCATTTT.

The chain joins TRBV11-2 to TRBJ2-1, with 11 bases that match TRBD2. Germline CDR1 is SGHAT and CDR2 is FQNNGV. After removal of 3 bases from V and 4 bases from J, the junction contained 8 bases not matched to a gene. The CDR3 length is 17 residues. CDR3 region: CASSFLAGGLLYNEQFF. CDR3 sequence (DNA): TGTGCCAGCAGCTTCCTAGCGGGGGGACTCCTTTACAATGAGCAGTTCTTC.

The gene calls are TRBV7-2 and TRBJ1-4; D gene ambiguous. Deletions cut 6 bases from V and 4 bases from J, with 12 bases between. The CDR3 runs 14 residues. Germline values: CDR1 SGHTA, CDR2 FQGNSA. CDR3 loop: CASRTGSSNEKLFF. CDR3 bases: TGTGCCAGCAGAACCGGGTCTAGTAATGAAAAACTGTTTTTT.

This chain links TRBV5-1 with TRBJ2-3; TRBD1 matches 10 bases. The V and J ends lost 1 base and 5 bases, in that order; junction bases with no gene match: 4. CDR1 is SGHRS, CDR2 YFSETQ, per germline. CDR3 length: 15 amino acids. The CDR3 sequence: CASSLRQGARDTQYF. CDR3 bases: TGCGCCAGCAGCTTGAGACAGGGGGCGAGAGATACGCAGTATTTT.

This clone appeared once. The V and J genes are TRBV19 and TRBJ2-3; 9 positions match TRBD2. The CDR3 length is 14 residues. The V gene's germline CDR1 is LNHDA and CDR2 SQIVND (reference sequence). The V and J ends lost 2 bases and 6 bases, in that order; junction bases with no gene match: 3. The CDR3 nucleotides read TGTGCCAGTAGTATAAGAGCGGGAGGTGATACGCAGTATTTT. Translating it yields CASSIRAGGDTQYF.

The V call is TRBV25-1, the J call TRBJ1-2; TRBD1 might be the D (5 bases). Between the trimmed V and J ends, which lost 6 bases and 4 bases, there was a span of 12 bases. CDR3 length: 13 amino acids. Germline V CDR1 and CDR2: MGHDK, SYGVNS. The CDR3 protein is CASSAQGRYGYTF. The CDR3 bases are TGTGCCAGCAGCGCTCAGGGTCGCTATGGCTACACCTTC.

The J gene is TRBJ2-7, the V gene TRBV6-6; 10 nucleotides agree with TRBD1. Germline CDR1 is MNHNY and CDR2 is SVGAGI (reference sequence). Germline trimming cut 2 bases from V and 5 bases from J; bases unmatched to any gene: 3. This CDR3 spans 14 amino acids. CDR3 DNA: TGTGCCAGCAGTTACGGGGACAGGGGCCACGAGCAGTACTTC. It is translated as CASSYGDRGHEQYF.

The chain combines TRBV4-2 with TRBJ1-4; the D gene is possibly TRBD1 (6 bases). Deletions cut 4 bases from V and 3 bases from J, with 18 bases between. Germline CDR1 and CDR2: LGHNA and YNFKEQ. The CDR3 consists of 17 residues. CDR3 sequence reads: CASSRPLAGVANEKLFF. The CDR3 DNA is TGTGCCAGCAGCCGACCCCTCGCAGGGGTTGCTAATGAAAAACTGTTTTTT.

The table lists this clone with a count of one. This chain links TRBV2 with TRBJ1-1, with D perhaps TRBD1 (5 bases). Trimming took off 8 bases at V and 1 base at J, with 8 bases between the two ends. Germline-derived CDR1 and CDR2 are SNHLY and FYNNEI. The CDR3 contains 12 residues. The CDR3 protein is CASGGGNTEAFF. Here the CDR3 DNA reads TGTGCCAGCGGGGGGGGGAACACTGAAGCTTTCTTT.

J is TRBJ2-4 and V is TRBV14; weak D call: TRBD1 (6 bases). The V and J ends lost 1 base and 0 bases respectively, with 22 bases between them. This CDR3 contains 20 residues. Germline loops: CDR1 SGHDN, CDR2 FVKESK. The CDR3 nucleotides are TGTGCCAGCAGCCAAGCTGTCAGGGGAGTCCATCCGGTAGCCAAAAACATTCAGTACTTC. Translation gives CASSQAVRGVHPVAKNIQYF.

The chain uses TRBV19 and TRBJ1-1, with D possibly matching TRBD1 (6 bases). The germline V gene encodes CDR1 LNHDA and CDR2 SQIVND (reference sequence). V shed 4 bases and J shed 2 bases, with 8 bases lying between them. The CDR3 extends over 13 amino acids. CDR3 residues: CASSTGVNTEAFF. CDR3 nucleotide sequence: TGTGCCAGTAGTACAGGGGTAAACACTGAAGCTTTCTTT.

The J gene is TRBJ1-1, the V gene TRBV25-1; the D gene is possibly TRBD1 (5 bases). V lost 3 bases and J 1 base, leaving 12 bases between the germline ends. Germline V CDR1 and CDR2: MGHDK, SYGVNS. The CDR3 contains 15 residues. CDR3: CASSDHGTPNTEAFF. The CDR3 bases are TGTGCCAGCAGTGATCACGGGACTCCGAACACTGAAGCTTTCTTT.

This rearrangement joins TRBV7-2 to TRBJ2-1; 8 bases are shared with TRBD2. The CDR3 length is 15 residues. The J segment lost 6 bases and the V segment lost 3 bases, leaving 7 bases of the junction unmatched. Germline V gives CDR1 SGHTA, CDR2 FQGNSA. CDR3 coding DNA: TGTGCCAGCAGCTTGTCCTCGGGGGGGAGCAATGAGCAGTTCTTC. Translated, it gives CASSLSSGGSNEQFF.

This clone showed up just a few times. The chain is built from TRBV9 and TRBJ1-2; the D gene is possibly TRBD1 (5 bases). The CDR3 spans 12 residues. Per the germline V gene, CDR1 is SGDLS and CDR2 is YYNGEE. The V and J ends lost 0 bases and 7 bases respectively, with 7 bases between them. The CDR3 nucleotides read TGTGCCAGCAGCGTAGGGGGCGCTGGCTACACCTTC. It codes for CASSVGGAGYTF.

This chain joins TRBV27 and TRBJ1-1, with D possibly TRBD1 on 6 matching bases. Germline CDR1 MNHEY, CDR2 SMNVEV (reference sequence). Trimming left V 7 bases short and J 5 bases short, with 23 bases between. The CDR3 contains 16 residues. The CDR3 spells CASTNFGGRMGTEAFF. CDR3 DNA: TGTGCCAGCACCAATTTCGGGGGGCGCATGGGGACTGAAGCTTTCTTT.